This is a list of T cell receptor beta chains from one sample in a study of T cell responses to AZD1222 COVID-19 vaccine. This table comes from immunoSEQ multiplex PCR, and its TCRdb copy is limited to in-frame clones, with some not included. Among 200,000 to 250,000 clones listed, roughly 91% were seen once. This sample comprised peripheral blood, obtained on day 0 of MenACWY control vaccination. Every receptor here comes from an adult in good health. CDR3s include the opening cysteine and the closing phenylalanine or tryptophan. The D gene is left open where the match is weak. Clone size is stated in some rows and not others, as once, few, many or a class when expanded.

clone_size | j_call | v_call | d_call | cdr3_aa | cdr3_nt
- | TRBJ2-7 | TRBV7-2 | - | CASSLQRAGEQYF | TGTGCCAGCAGCCTCCAACGGGCGGGTGAGCAGTACTTC
- | TRBJ1-3 | TRBV20-1 | - | CSASPGLGNTIYF | TGCAGTGCTAGTCCGGGGCTTGGAAACACCATATATTTT
- | TRBJ2-7 | TRBV11-1 | TRBD2 | CASSPLLAGGYEQYF | TGTGCCAGCAGCCCACTACTAGCGGGGGGTTACGAGCAGTACTTC
- | TRBJ2-1 | TRBV7-2 | TRBD2 | CASSSRGGQVNEQFF | TGTGCCAGCAGCTCGCGGGGGGGGCAGGTGAATGAGCAGTTCTTC
- | TRBJ2-1 | TRBV6-6 | TRBD1 | CASSTREGQGINEQFF | TGTGCCAGCAGTACTCGGGAGGGACAGGGGATCAATGAGCAGTTCTTC
- | TRBJ2-7 | TRBV6-5 | - | CASRGGQGSYEQYF | TGTGCCAGCAGAGGAGGCCAGGGCTCCTACGAGCAGTACTTC
- | TRBJ1-6 | TRBV7-2 | - | CASSSSTNFYNSPLHF | TGTGCCAGCAGCTCTTCGACAAACTTTTATAATTCACCCCTCCACTTT
- | TRBJ1-4 | TRBV2 | - | CASRTVEGGKLFF | TGTGCCAGCAGGACCGTCGAGGGCGGAAAACTGTTTTTT
- | TRBJ1-1 | TRBV28 | TRBD1 | CASTRRGRRNTEAFF | TGTGCCAGCACCCGGAGGGGGCGCCGGAACACTGAAGCTTTCTTT
few | TRBJ1-1 | TRBV4-3 | - | CASSQDSGATTEAFF | TGCGCCAGCAGCCAAGACTCGGGGGCAACCACTGAAGCTTTCTTT
- | TRBJ2-5 | TRBV3-1/TRBV3-2 | - | CASSPGHVVETQYF | TGTGCCAGCAGCCCAGGACATGTAGTAGAGACCCAGTACTTC
once | TRBJ2-6 | TRBV7-3 | - | CASSLMLSGANVLTF | TGTGCCAGCAGCTTGATGCTCTCTGGGGCCAACGTCCTGACTTTC
- | TRBJ1-6 | TRBV30 | TRBD1 | CAWSSDRGSISRNSPLHF | TGTGCCTGGAGCTCGGACAGGGGGTCCATTTCCCGTAATTCACCCCTCCACTTT
- | TRBJ2-1 | TRBV19 | TRBD2 | CASRKTSGGDNEQFF | TGTGCCAGTAGAAAGACTAGCGGGGGGGACAATGAGCAGTTCTTC
- | TRBJ2-3 | TRBV5-5 | - | CASSLEGSTDTQYF | TGTGCCAGCAGCTTGGAAGGGAGCACAGATACGCAGTATTTT
- | TRBJ1-5 | TRBV18 | - | CASSPDSSDQPQHF | TGTGCCAGCTCACCGGACAGTAGTGATCAGCCCCAGCATTTT
- | TRBJ1-1 | TRBV10-3 | - | CAISGEWNTEAFF | TGTGCCATCAGTGGGGAGTGGAACACTGAAGCTTTCTTT